This record looks at one T cell receptor (beta chain) sequence and its context. This entry is derived from a study of control samples from healthy donors and cancer patients. The data were produced by immunoSEQ multiplex PCR, yet TCRdb's version contains in-frame clones alone and is incomplete. This sample carries some 130,000 clones, approximately 92% of them seen once, and the ten largest clones take around 2.5%. The junction had 7 bases not matched to a gene; V was cut back by 4 bases and J by 8 bases. CDR3 size: 14 residues. Germline V CDR1 and CDR2: KGHDR, SFDVKD. This clonotype was obtained from a middle-aged man in good health. The sample taken for sequencing was blood. The chain is built from TRBV24-1 and TRBJ2-1; TRBD1 matches at 7 bases. CDR3 sequence (DNA): TGTGCCACCAGTGACCAGGGAACAGGGGATGAGCAGTTCTTC. Protein sequence: CATSDQGTGDEQFF.